The entry below describes one T cell receptor beta chain. These data originate in a study of shared clonotypes between healthy human individuals. TCRdb's table, derived via immunoSEQ multiplex PCR, lists solely in-frame clones and lacks some. The sample has over a million clones, around 74% seen once. In germline, CDR1 is LNHDA, CDR2 SQIVND (reference sequence). The length of the CDR3 is 13 residues. The germline V and J ends were trimmed by 4 bases and 0 bases, with 6 bases remaining between them. This chain joins TRBV19 and TRBJ1-1; D gene ambiguous. This TCR was recovered from a man aged 18 to 30 in good health. The sequenced sample was memory CD4+ T cells sorted from blood. The subset is: CD45RA-negative fraction. CDR3 DNA sequence: TGTGCCAGTAGTACGCAGGTGAACACTGAAGCTTTCTTT. Its translation: CASSTQVNTEAFF.